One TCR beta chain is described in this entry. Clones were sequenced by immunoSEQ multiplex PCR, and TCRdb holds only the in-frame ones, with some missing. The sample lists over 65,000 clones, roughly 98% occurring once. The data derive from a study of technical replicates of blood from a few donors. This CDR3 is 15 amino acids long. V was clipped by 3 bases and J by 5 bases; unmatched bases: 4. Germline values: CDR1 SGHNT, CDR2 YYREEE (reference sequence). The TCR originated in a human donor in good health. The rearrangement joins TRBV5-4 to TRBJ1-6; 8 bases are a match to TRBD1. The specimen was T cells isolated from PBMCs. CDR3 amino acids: CASSSGTGDNSPLHF. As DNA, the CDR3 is TGTGCCAGCAGCTCCGGGACAGGAGATAATTCACCCCTCCACTTT.